Below are 22 T cell receptor beta chains sequenced from a single sample in a study of cytomegalovirus exposure and HLA in healthy donors. PCR used 60 Vbeta primers and 13 Jbeta primers. Measured with immunoSEQ multiplex PCR; TCRdb has only the in-frame clones, and not every one. The data show roughly 180,000 clones, with roughly 83% seen just once and 0.95% to 1.5% held by the top ten. The sample was PBMCs. The receptor source for this set is a boy younger than 10 in good health and CMV-seronegative.

The chain is built from TRBV5-4 and TRBJ1-3; D remains ambiguous. The CDR3 spans 16 residues. Germline CDR1 and CDR2: SGHNT and YYREEE (reference sequence). V lost 0 bases and J 0 bases, leaving 10 bases between the germline ends. The CDR3 region is CASSLGDTFSGNTIYF. The CDR3 nucleotides are TGTGCCAGCAGCTTGGGTGACACGTTCTCTGGAAACACCATATATTTT. Full variable domain (missing parts from reference TRBV5-4 and TRBJ1-3): ETGVTQSPTHLIKTRGQQVTLRCSSQSGHNTVSWYQQALGQGPQFIFQYYREEENGRGNFPPRFSGLQFPNYSSELNVNALELDDSALYLCASSLGDTFSGNTIYFGEGSWLTVV.

This clone was seen a handful of times. The chain carries TRBV18 and TRBJ1-1; 9 bases fit TRBD1. J was trimmed by 4 bases and V by 4 bases; bases with no gene match: 1. The germline gives CDR1 KGHSH, CDR2 LQKENI. The CDR3 consists of 13 residues. CDR3 residues: CASSLTGGTEAFF. The CDR3 coding sequence is TGTGCCAGCTCACTGACAGGGGGCACTGAAGCTTTCTTT.

V gene TRBV9 combines with J gene TRBJ2-1; 7 positions agree with TRBD2. Germline CDR1 SGDLS, CDR2 YYNGEE. CDR3 length equals 17 residues. With V trimmed by 2 bases and J by 3 bases, 11 bases remained unmatched. The DNA of the CDR3 is TGTGCCAGCAGCGTGGGCGGGGGTTCAACCTTCTACAATGAGCAGTTCTTC. Its translation: CASSVGGGSTFYNEQFF.

The CDR3 sequence is CASSPDRRTSEAFF. The DNA of the CDR3 is TGTGCCAGCAGTCCCGACAGAAGAACAAGTGAAGCTTTCTTT. The V gene is TRBV2, the J gene TRBJ1-1; maybe TRBD1 (5 bases). Trimming removed 5 bases at V and 7 bases at J, with 17 bases between. The CDR3 runs 14 residues. Germline-derived CDR1 and CDR2 are SNHLY and FYNNEI.

V is TRBV18 and J is TRBJ1-5; 10 bases align to TRBD1. With V trimmed by 3 bases and J by 6 bases, 8 bases remained unmatched. CDR3 size: 16 residues. Germline loops: CDR1 KGHSH, CDR2 LQKENI. The CDR3 reads CASSPTGGASGQPQHF. As DNA, the CDR3 is TGTGCCAGCTCACCGACAGGGGGCGCGAGTGGTCAGCCCCAGCATTTT.

The chain employs TRBV4-3 and TRBJ1-2, with 11 bases identical to TRBD1. The CDR3 is made up of 16 amino acids. The germline CDR1 and CDR2 sequences are LGHNA and YSLEER. V shed 1 base, J shed 8 bases, and the junction held 9 bases outside the gene matches. In DNA form, the CDR3 reads TGCGCCAGCAGCCAAGGCCGGGACAGGGGGTATCGGGGCTACACCTTC. This translates into CASSQGRDRGYRGYTF.

In the case of this clone: Other DNA sequences in this sample translate to the same CDR3. The rearrangement joins TRBV5-1 to TRBJ2-7, with 11 bases identical to TRBD1. The germline V gene encodes CDR1 SGHRS and CDR2 YFSETQ. V lost 2 bases to trimming and J lost 6 bases; unmatched junction nucleotides: 13. The CDR3 is 17 amino acids. In nucleotides, the CDR3 is TGCGCCAGCAGCTTTGGGCAAGGTGGACAGGGGGCTGGCGAGCAGTACTTC. Amino acid sequence: CASSFGQGGQGAGEQYF.

In this sample, this clone turned up a few times. The CDR3 sequence is CAISEGRGGAYEQYV. The CDR3 DNA is TGTGCCATCAGTGAGGGGCGGGGGGGTGCCTACGAGCAGTACGTC. V usage is TRBV10-3 and J usage is TRBJ2-7, with 9 bases aligning to TRBD2. This CDR3 comprises 15 residues. Per the germline V gene, CDR1 is ENHRY and CDR2 is SYGVKD. The trim removed 2 bases at V and 2 bases at J, leaving 4 bases unmatched.

The rearrangement links TRBV19 to TRBJ1-2; 8 bases map to TRBD1. Germline trimming cut 6 bases from V and 4 bases from J; bases unmatched to any gene: 10. Germline-derived CDR1 and CDR2 are LNHDA and SQIVND (reference sequence). The CDR3 is 15 residues long. DNA of the CDR3: TGTGCCAGTAGCCTGTTAGGACAGGGCTTCTATGGCTACACCTTC. This codes for CASSLLGQGFYGYTF.

The chain recombines TRBV7-9 with TRBJ2-3, with D maybe TRBD1 (6 bases). The CDR3 loop spans 19 amino acids. Germline V CDR1 and CDR2: SEHNR, FQNEAQ (reference sequence). Trimming left V 3 bases short and J 4 bases short, with 26 bases between. DNA for the CDR3: TGTGCCAGCAGCTTTTGGGGGTACAGGGATTCGAGGTCTCCAGATACGCAGTATTTT. Protein product: CASSFWGYRDSRSPDTQYF.

The V gene is TRBV6-5, the J gene TRBJ2-7; perhaps TRBD2 as D (6 bases). This CDR3 has 14 residues. In germline, CDR1 is MNHEY, CDR2 SVGAGI. The V end was cut by 7 bases, the J end by 0 bases, with 13 bases between. CDR3 protein: CASKRLVASYEQYV. The CDR3 bases are TGTGCCAGCAAAAGACTAGTCGCCTCCTACGAGCAGTACGTC.

The V call is TRBV5-1, the J call TRBJ2-5; 9 positions match TRBD2. This CDR3 contains 15 residues. Germline CDR1 SGHRS, CDR2 YFSETQ. V lost 4 bases to trimming and J lost 1 base; unmatched junction nucleotides: 5. The CDR3: CASSPLTSGQETQYF. The CDR3 coding sequence is TGCGCCAGCAGCCCGTTGACTAGCGGCCAAGAGACCCAGTACTTC.

The chain joins TRBV27 to TRBJ1-2; 7 bases line up with TRBD1. Germline CDR1 reads MNHEY; CDR2 reads SMNVEV (reference sequence). The length of the CDR3 is 17 residues. V trimming: 5 bases; J trimming: 3 bases; junction bases outside the gene matches: 15. The CDR3 here is CASSDSYNPGTDYGYTF. DNA of the CDR3: TGTGCCAGCAGTGATTCTTATAATCCCGGGACAGACTATGGCTACACCTTC.

The chain carries TRBV7-2 and TRBJ2-1; 11 bases agree with TRBD2. With V trimmed by 5 bases and J by 7 bases, 10 bases remained unmatched. This CDR3 region has 16 residues. Germline loops: CDR1 SGHTA, CDR2 FQGNSA. The CDR3: CASSISSGGGMNEQFF. CDR3 nucleotide sequence: TGTGCCAGCAGCATTAGTAGCGGGGGGGGTATGAATGAGCAGTTCTTC.

The rearrangement uses TRBV6-6 and TRBJ2-3, with 7 bases matching TRBD2. The length of the CDR3 is 15 residues. V shed 7 bases and J 5 bases; nucleotides not matched to a gene: 12. Germline CDR1 MNHNY, CDR2 SVGAGI (reference sequence). In nucleotides, the CDR3 is TGTGCCAGCACTACGGGCGGGAGAACTGGAGATACGCAGTATTTT. Translating gives CASTTGGRTGDTQYF.

This chain joins TRBV2 and TRBJ1-3; D uncertain. CDR1 SNHLY and CDR2 FYNNEI come from the germline V gene. The CDR3 consists of 16 residues. The V and J ends lost 6 bases and 0 bases respectively, with 15 bases between them. The CDR3 DNA reads TGTGCCAGCAGCCCACCGCCCCCGAGCTCTGGAAACACCATATATTTT. Protein product: CASSPPPPSSGNTIYF.

Remarks on this clone: A junction boundary mismatches the germline segment, possibly from a read error. This chain connects TRBV19 to TRBJ2-3; maybe TRBD2 (6 bases). Germline assignment: CDR1 LNHDA and CDR2 SQIVND (reference sequence). CDR3 length: 15 amino acids. The CDR3 sequence: CASSIGGAWTDTQYF. DNA of the CDR3: TGTGCCAGTAGCATAGGCGGGGCCTGGACAGATACGCAGTATTTT.

This sequence joins TRBV5-1 and TRBJ2-1; TRBD2 matches 8 bases. CDR1 and CDR2 (germline): SGHRS, YFSETQ. The CDR3 length is 17 residues. With 0 bases clipped from V and 2 bases from J, the junction kept 7 bases outside the gene matches. CDR3 sequence reads: CASSLAIRGGTYNEQFF. CDR3 DNA sequence: TGCGCCAGCAGCTTGGCTATCCGGGGGGGAACCTACAATGAGCAGTTCTTC.

This clone appeared a single time. Compared with germline, one end of the junction differs, possibly owing to a read error. The same CDR3 arises from other DNA sequences in this sample as well. This chain uses TRBV27 with TRBJ2-6; tentatively, D is TRBD2 (6 bases). The CDR3 consists of 20 residues. CDR1 is MNHEY and CDR2 is SMNVEV in the germline V gene (reference sequence). CDR3 in DNA: TGTGCTAGCAGTTTATACCCCATCCGACCTGGGGGGACTGGGGCCAACGTCCTGACTTTC. This translates into CASSLYPIRPGGTGANVLTF.

The chain couples TRBV2 to TRBJ2-7; TRBD2 aligns across 9 bases. V lost 2 bases, J lost 7 bases, and 9 bases stayed unmatched. Germline CDR1 reads SNHLY; CDR2 reads FYNNEI. The CDR3 covers 15 residues. For the CDR3, the DNA is TGTGCCAGCAGTGAACAATTTAGCGGGAGAGGTGAGCAGTACTTC. Protein product: CASSEQFSGRGEQYF.

This chain connects TRBV30 to TRBJ1-2; D ambiguous. Trimming cost V 2 bases and J 4 bases, with 11 bases left between them. This CDR3 is 13 amino acids long. The germline CDR1 and CDR2 sequences are GTSNPN and SVGIG (reference sequence). In DNA, the CDR3 is TGTGCCTGGAGTTCCCGGGGTAGCTATGGCTACACCTTC. As protein: CAWSSRGSYGYTF.

This sequence joins TRBV6-5 and TRBJ1-1; perhaps TRBD1 as D (5 bases). Trimming cost V 6 bases and J 0 bases, with 14 bases left between them. The CDR3 runs to 15 residues. Germline CDR1 is MNHEY and CDR2 is SVGAGI. CDR3 loop: CASRSLGGMNTEAFF. The CDR3 nucleotides read TGTGCCAGCAGATCACTCGGGGGAATGAACACTGAAGCTTTCTTT.